This TCR beta chain was sequenced during a study of blood T cell repertoires in COVID-19. Study summary: PBMCs, B-cell-depleted T cells, or T cells were the source of the cDNA or gDNA that made up the material.

Unmatched junction bases numbered 3, after V lost 4 bases and J lost 5 bases. There are 14 residues in the CDR3. Germline V gene data show CDR1 as SGHRS and CDR2 as YFSETQ. Original processing notes: Quantification of nucleated cells was approximated via reference gene primer amplification. Here immunoSEQ multiplex PCR was the method, and the copy in TCRdb shows in-frame clones only, minus some. For V, J and clone size, that table is used; D and trimming come from the DNA. This repertoire shows 350,000 to 450,000 clones, roughly nine tenths found once; its top ten account for around 1.7%. Among Cohort 3 donors, those recovered had two negative PCRs, clearance, or symptom resolution.

This TCR was recovered from a woman aged 30 to 39 who had recovered from COVID-19. V usage is TRBV5-1 and J usage is TRBJ2-7; 13 nucleotides align to TRBD2. Source material: PBMCs or T cells enriched from blood (not recorded which). The CDR3 bases are TGCGCCAGCAGCGGGGGACTAGCGGGAAACGAGCAGTACTTC. Protein product: CASSGGLAGNEQYF.